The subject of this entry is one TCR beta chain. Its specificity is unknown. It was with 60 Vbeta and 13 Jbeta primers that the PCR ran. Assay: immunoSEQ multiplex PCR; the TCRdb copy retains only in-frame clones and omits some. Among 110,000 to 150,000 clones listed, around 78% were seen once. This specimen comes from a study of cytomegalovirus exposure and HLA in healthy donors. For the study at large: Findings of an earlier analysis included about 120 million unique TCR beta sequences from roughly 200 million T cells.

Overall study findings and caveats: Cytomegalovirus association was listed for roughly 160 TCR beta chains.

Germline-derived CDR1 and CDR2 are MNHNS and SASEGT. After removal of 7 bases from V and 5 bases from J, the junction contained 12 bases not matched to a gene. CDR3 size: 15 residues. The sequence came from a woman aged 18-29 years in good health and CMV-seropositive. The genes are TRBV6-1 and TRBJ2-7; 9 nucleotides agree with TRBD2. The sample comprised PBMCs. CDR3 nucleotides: TGTGCCAGCAAATGGCCTCGGGCGGGAGGGAACGAGCAGTACTTC. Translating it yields CASKWPRAGGNEQYF.